Listed below are T cell receptor beta chains from one sample, sequenced in a study of shared clonotypes between healthy human individuals. Produced via immunoSEQ multiplex PCR; TCRdb's table is partial and in-frame only. The sample has 850,000 to 1,200,000 clones; 75% are singletons. Material for sequencing was memory CD4+ T cells sorted from blood. The origin of the receptors is a young man in good health. Both conserved end residues are part of each CDR3. A D gene is named only where the DNA matches it firmly. Expanded clones are given a class, and other clones once, few, many or no size at all.

CDR3aa	CDR3nt	v_gene	j_gene	d_gene	abundance
CAVGDRAFSGNTIYF	TGTGCTGTAGGGGACAGGGCCTTTTCTGGAAACACCATATATTTT	TRBV6-1	TRBJ1-3	TRBD1	NA
CASSVSGSILDSPLHF	TGTGCCAGCAGCGTTTCAGGGAGTATCCTTGATTCACCCCTCCACTTT	TRBV9	TRBJ1-6	NA	NA
CASNNDRGTTEAFF	TGCGCCAGCAATAATGACAGGGGAACGACCGAAGCTTTCTTT	TRBV10-2	TRBJ1-1	TRBD1	NA
CASGWGTVDAGELFF	TGTGCTAGTGGATGGGGGACGGTCGATGCCGGGGAGCTGTTTTTT	TRBV12-5	TRBJ2-2	NA	NA
CASSLEPISSYEQYF	TGTGCCAGCAGCTTAGAGCCTATAAGCTCCTACGAGCAGTACTTC	TRBV7-8	TRBJ2-7	NA	NA
CASSVAGVTEAFF	TGTGCCAGTAGCGTTGCAGGGGTCACTGAAGCTTTCTTT	TRBV19	TRBJ1-1	NA	few
CASSFQGSQGQPQHF	TGTGCCAGCAGCTTCCAAGGGTCCCAGGGTCAGCCCCAGCATTTT	TRBV11-2	TRBJ1-5	NA	NA
CASSPEGTPLHF	TGTGCCAGCTCACCTGAGGGGACCCCCCTCCACTTT	TRBV18	TRBJ1-6	NA	once
CASSEGLRDTDTQYF	TGCGCCAGCAGTGAGGGACTACGGGATACAGATACGCAGTATTTT	TRBV10-1	TRBJ2-3	NA	NA
CSVIPQGFF	TGCAGCGTTATCCCCCAGGGCTTCTTC	TRBV29-1	TRBJ1-2	NA	NA
CASSLAGGQYNEQFF	TGTGCCAGCAGCCTAGCGGGAGGGCAGTACAATGAGCAGTTCTTC	TRBV6-1	TRBJ2-1	TRBD2	NA
CASSLGQGTLGELFF	TGTGCCAGCAGCCTTGGACAGGGGACTCTCGGGGAGCTGTTTTTT	TRBV5-4	TRBJ2-2	TRBD1	NA
CASSLDIAGDTDTQYF	TGTGCCAGCAGCTTAGATATAGCGGGGGACACAGATACGCAGTATTTT	TRBV7-9	TRBJ2-3	TRBD2	NA
CAWSGQGNQPQHF	TGTGCCTGGAGTGGACAGGGCAATCAGCCCCAGCATTTT	TRBV30	TRBJ1-5	NA	NA
CASILDRVNTEAFF	TGTGCCAGCATTCTTGACAGGGTGAACACTGAAGCTTTCTTT	TRBV2	TRBJ1-1	TRBD1	NA
CASSEEVAGRNEQFF	TGCGCCAGCAGTGAGGAAGTAGCGGGAAGGAATGAGCAGTTCTTC	TRBV10-1	TRBJ2-1	TRBD2	NA
CASSPGTVSSYEQYF	TGCGCCAGCAGCCCCGGGACGGTGAGCTCCTACGAGCAGTACTTC	TRBV5-1	TRBJ2-7	NA	NA
CASSLNRAPTEAFF	TGCGCCAGCAGCTTGAATAGGGCGCCGACTGAAGCTTTCTTT	TRBV5-1	TRBJ1-1	NA	NA
CASSPIGVSGELFF	TGTGCCAGCAGCCCCATAGGGGTGTCCGGGGAGCTGTTTTTT	TRBV9	TRBJ2-2	NA	NA
CASSLVAETQYF	TGTGCCAGCAGTTTAGTTGCGGAGACCCAGTACTTC	TRBV28	TRBJ2-5	NA	NA
CASSLDGGRTADTQYF	TGCGCCAGCAGCTTGGATGGCGGGAGAACAGCAGATACGCAGTATTTT	TRBV5-1	TRBJ2-3	TRBD2	NA
CASKTDGGSGEQYF	TGTGCCAGCAAAACCGACGGCGGGAGCGGCGAGCAGTACTTC	TRBV7-2	TRBJ2-7	TRBD2	NA
CASSVGGGYLDEQFF	TGTGCCAGCAGCGTAGGAGGGGGGTATCTGGATGAGCAGTTCTTC	TRBV9	TRBJ2-1	NA	NA
CASSSGGTSGGSTDTQYF	TGTGCCAGCAGTTCGGGTGGGACTAGCGGGGGGAGCACAGATACGCAGTATTTT	TRBV28	TRBJ2-3	TRBD2	NA
CASSQDVTSREFF	TGTGCCAGCAGCCAAGACGTCACTAGTCGGGAGTTCTTC	TRBV14	TRBJ2-1	NA	NA
CAISESEGNEQYF	TGTGCCATCAGTGAGTCGGAGGGGAACGAGCAGTACTTC	TRBV6-6	TRBJ2-7	NA	NA
CAWSMGRHEKLFF	TGTGCCTGGAGTATGGGGCGGCATGAAAAACTGTTTTTT	TRBV30	TRBJ1-4	NA	few
CACSGLMNEQFF	TGTGCCTGTTCGGGACTTATGAATGAGCAGTTCTTC	TRBV2	TRBJ2-1	NA	once